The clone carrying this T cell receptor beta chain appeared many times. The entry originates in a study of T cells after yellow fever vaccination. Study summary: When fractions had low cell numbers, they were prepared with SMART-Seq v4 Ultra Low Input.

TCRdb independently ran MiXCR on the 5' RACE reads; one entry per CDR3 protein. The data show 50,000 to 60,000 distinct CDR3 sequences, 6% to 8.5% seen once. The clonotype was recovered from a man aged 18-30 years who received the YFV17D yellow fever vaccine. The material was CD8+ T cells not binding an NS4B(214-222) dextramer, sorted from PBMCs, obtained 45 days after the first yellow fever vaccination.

CDR3 amino acids: CSATSTEQRGEQYF. The CDR3 DNA follows: TGCAGTGCTACCTCGACAGAACAGAGGGGCGAGCAGTACTTC. The chain combines TRBV20-1 with TRBJ2-7, with D possibly being TRBD1 or TRBD2 (5 bases each). Germline V gene lookup returns CDR1 DFQATT and CDR2 SNEGSKA (reference sequence). V gave up 4 bases and J gave up 6 bases, with 19 bases separating them. CDR3 length: 14 amino acids.